The clone carrying this T cell receptor beta chain was observed once. The CDR3 loop spans 15 amino acids. Looked up from germline, CDR1 is MNHEY and CDR2 is SVGAGI. The V segment lost 2 bases and the J segment 8 bases; nucleotides outside the gene matches: 6. The record originates from a study of sequential checkpoint blockade in melanoma. As to treatment: randomized to nivolumab then ipilimumab (arm A) or the reverse (arm B). Sorted cells were live CD3+CD8+, lacking CD19 and CD56, from PBMCs. Only in-frame clones appear in the TCRdb table, and some are missing; sequencing was by immunoSEQ multiplex PCR. The repertoire holds 15,000 to 25,000 clones, with roughly four fifths as singletons.

This sequence joins TRBV6-5 and TRBJ2-2, with 9 bases aligning to TRBD1. The receptor comes from a human donor with melanoma. The sequencing here drew on CD8+ T cells sorted from blood (inferred from file names), taken from a patient given nivolumab and ipilimumab in sequence. CDR3 DNA: TGTGCCAGCAGTTACGACGGACAGGGGCATGGGGAGCTGTTTTTT. Protein: CASSYDGQGHGELFF.